These 20 T cell receptor beta chains came from one sample sequenced in a study of beta chain features in type 1 diabetes (dated by TCRdb to 2016 to 2018). Preparation of the library involved the immunoSEQ multiplex PCR assay. The entire amount of isolated RNA was reverse transcribed using the High Capacity cDNA Reverse Transcription Kit, so the sequenced TCRB transcripts were expressed ones. As stored in TCRdb, this immuneACCESS dataset retains in-frame rearrangements with V and J assigned. A fraction of the clones does not appear; measured against another copy, unresolved V genes explain less than half of the discrepancy, and the remainder lacks a known reason. For this sample there are over 350,000 clones; more than 13% appear just once. The ten largest clones capture under 0.02% of the sample. The sequencing input was naive CD4+ T cells from blood. The cell subset or site label for this specimen denotes: true naive CD4+ T cells. These receptors were obtained from a woman aged 18-35 years in good health.

The rearrangement uses TRBV28 and TRBJ2-7; 9 nucleotides align to TRBD1. CDR1 is MDHEN and CDR2 is SYDVKM in the germline V gene. With 5 bases clipped from V and 2 bases from J, the junction kept 19 bases outside the gene matches. The CDR3 contains 19 residues. The CDR3, as DNA: TGTGCCAGCAGTCGGCGCCGGGACAGGGTACGTGGACTTACCTACGAGCAGTACTTC. Translated, it gives CASSRRRDRVRGLTYEQYF.

Only a few counts were recorded for this clone. The genes are TRBV5-1 and TRBJ1-1; D may be TRBD1 (6 bases). This CDR3 region has 13 residues. Germline CDR1 SGHRS, CDR2 YFSETQ. Trimming took off 4 bases at V and 4 bases at J, with 11 bases between the two ends. In DNA, the CDR3 is TGCGCCAGCAGCGTAGGGACATTCACTGAAGCTTTCTTT. Its protein is CASSVGTFTEAFF.

This clone was found a few times. The rearrangement links TRBV7-9 to TRBJ1-2; D is unresolved. The CDR3 is made up of 14 amino acids. Trimming left V 0 bases short and J 8 bases short, with 13 bases between. Germline V gene sequence: CDR1 SEHNR, CDR2 FQNEAQ (reference sequence). CDR3: CASSLATWQQGYTF. For the CDR3, the DNA is TGTGCCAGCAGCTTAGCGACTTGGCAACAAGGCTACACCTTC.

The chain employs TRBV7-3 and TRBJ2-1, with 8 bases fitting TRBD2. Germline trimming cut 4 bases from V and 4 bases from J; bases unmatched to any gene: 9. The CDR3 is 16 residues long. Germline loops: CDR1 SGHTA, CDR2 FQGTGA. The CDR3 protein is CASSSRAASGYNEQFF. CDR3 in DNA: TGTGCCAGCAGCTCTCGGGCGGCTAGCGGGTACAATGAGCAGTTCTTC. The full variable domain, rest sourced from reference TRBV7-3 and TRBJ2-1, is GAGVSQTPSNKVTEKGKYVELRCDPISGHTALYWYRQSLGQGPEFLIYFQGTGAADDSGLPNDRFFAVRPEGSVSTLKIQRTERGDSAVYLCASSSRAASGYNEQFFGPGTRLTVL.

This clone was detected only a few times. The chain combines TRBV7-9 with TRBJ2-1; 7 positions agree with TRBD2. Losses at the gene ends were 1 base for V and 9 bases for J; bases not matched to a gene: 12. The CDR3 extends over 16 amino acids. CDR1 is SEHNR and CDR2 is FQNEAQ in the germline V gene (reference sequence). The CDR3 loop is CASSLGGVAGLGEQFF. The CDR3 nucleotides are TGTGCCAGCAGCTTAGGAGGAGTAGCGGGTTTGGGTGAGCAGTTCTTC.

The J gene is TRBJ1-1, the V gene TRBV10-3; D is perhaps TRBD1 (6 bases). Trimming stripped 8 bases from V and 3 bases from J, with 16 bases between. The CDR3 is 14 residues long. Germline CDR1 and CDR2: ENHRY and SYGVKD. This chain's CDR3 is CAIQQGFGHTEAFF. CDR3 nucleotides: TGTGCCATCCAACAGGGTTTTGGGCACACTGAAGCTTTCTTT.

This clone occurred a few times. V is TRBV28 and J is TRBJ2-7; D call uncertain. This CDR3 has 13 residues. From germline, CDR1 is MDHEN and CDR2 SYDVKM. Trimming removed 6 bases from V and 6 bases from J, with 15 bases in between. The CDR3 DNA reads as TGTGCCAGCAGCCCCCTACGATTCGGCGAGCAGTACTTC. Its translation: CASSPLRFGEQYF.

This chain joins TRBV7-9 and TRBJ2-1; 8 bases agree with TRBD1. Looked up from germline, CDR1 is SEHNR and CDR2 is FQNEAQ (reference sequence). This CDR3 has 19 residues. The ends lost 7 bases at V and 2 bases at J; junction bases unmatched: 19. This CDR3 is CASTRSRDRNGATYNEQFF. Here the CDR3 DNA reads TGTGCCAGCACCAGGTCCCGGGACAGGAACGGGGCCACCTACAATGAGCAGTTCTTC.

To note about this clone: One junction end does not reproduce the germline sequence, and a read error may be involved. The chain combines TRBV29-1 with TRBJ1-1; D remains unclear. CDR3 length: 10 residues. The V gene's germline CDR1 is SQVTM and CDR2 ANQGSEA. The CDR3 sequence: CSANQDPGIF. CDR3 nucleotides: TGCAGCGCTAATCAGGATCCCGGGATCTTT.

This clone turned up a few times. In nucleotides, the CDR3 is TGTGCCAGCAGCTACATGACAATGAACACTGAAGCTTTCTTT. Protein: CASSYMTMNTEAFF. The chain carries TRBV14 and TRBJ1-1; D remains ambiguous. Germline CDR1 reads SGHDN; CDR2 reads FVKESK. CDR3 length: 14 residues. The ends were cut back, 5 bases at V and 0 bases at J, with 10 bases in the middle.

This chain joins TRBV9 and TRBJ2-1; a possible D gene is TRBD2 (5 bases). V was cut by 1 base and J by 8 bases, with 13 bases left in between. CDR1 SGDLS and CDR2 YYNGEE come from the germline V gene. The CDR3 is made up of 14 amino acids. CDR3 in amino acids: CASSVYRDSYEQFF. CDR3 nucleotide sequence: TGTGCCAGCAGCGTATACCGGGATTCATATGAGCAGTTCTTC.

This clone has more than one count but fewer than ten. The V and J genes are TRBV4-1 and TRBJ1-2, with 8 bases aligning to TRBD1. Germline CDR1 MGHRA, CDR2 YSYEKL. CDR3 length: 15 residues. V lost 4 bases and J lost 7; bases outside the gene matches: 11. The DNA for the CDR3 is TGCGCCAGCAGCCGAACACTGGACAGGGTCGGTGGCTACACCTTC. Translated, it gives CASSRTLDRVGGYTF.

The table lists this clone with a few counts. The chain couples TRBV25-1 to TRBJ2-3; D uncertain. Germline CDR1 is MGHDK and CDR2 is SYGVNS. V was shortened by 5 bases and J by 2 bases, with 11 bases between the two germline ends. This CDR3 spans 14 amino acids. CDR3 region: CASSNSPFTDTQYF. Here the CDR3 DNA reads TGTGCCAGCAGTAACTCCCCCTTCACAGATACGCAGTATTTT.

Comments on this clone: Other nucleotide sequences from this sample produce the same CDR3. The rearrangement links TRBV7-2 to TRBJ2-7, with a weak D call TRBD1 (5 bases). Trimming took off 2 bases at V and 3 bases at J, with 5 bases between the two ends. CDR3 length equals 12 residues. Germline CDR1 SGHTA, CDR2 FQGNSA. The CDR3 loop reads CASSLQGYEQYF. In DNA, the CDR3 is TGTGCCAGCAGCTTACAGGGCTACGAGCAGTACTTC.

This clone was detected only a few times. The genes are TRBV16 and TRBJ1-5; 9 bases are shared with TRBD1. The CDR3 has 15 amino acids. Germline V CDR1 and CDR2: KGHSY, FQNENV. After removal of 1 base from V and 7 bases from J, the junction contained 5 bases not matched to a gene. In nucleotides, the CDR3 is TGTGCCAGCAGCCAATTGGGACAGGGAAAACAGCCCCAGCATTTT. The encoded protein is CASSQLGQGKQPQHF.

J is TRBJ1-4 and V is TRBV18, with D possibly matching TRBD1 (6 bases). CDR3 length: 15 residues. Trimming removed 0 bases from V and 4 bases from J, with 9 bases in between. The germline gives CDR1 KGHSH, CDR2 LQKENI. The CDR3 DNA is TGTGCCAGCTCACCACCGGGAGGGGGTAATGAAAAACTGTTTTTT. Protein product: CASSPPGGGNEKLFF. Using reference TRBV18 and TRBJ1-4 for the parts outside the CDR3, the full variable domain is NAGVMQNPRHLVRRRGQEARLRCSPMKGHSHVYWYRQLPEEGLKFMVYLQKENIIDESGMPKERFSAEFPKEGPSILRIQQVVRGDSAAYFCASSPPGGGNEKLFFGSGTQLSVL.

This clone has just a few counts. The chain employs TRBV5-1 and TRBJ1-1, with a possible D match to TRBD1 (5 bases). The CDR3 extends over 14 amino acids. Trimming cost V 4 bases and J 0 bases, with 10 bases left between them. Germline V lookup: CDR1 SGHRS, CDR2 YFSETQ. The CDR3 spells CASSRRGMNTEAFF. The CDR3 nucleotides read TGCGCCAGCAGCAGAAGGGGCATGAACACTGAAGCTTTCTTT.

The chain links TRBV25-1 to TRBJ1-1, with unresolved D. The CDR3 is 12 amino acids. The V end lost 8 bases, the J end lost 6 bases, and 13 bases lay between the germline ends. Germline V gene lookup returns CDR1 MGHDK and CDR2 SYGVNS. In DNA form, the CDR3 reads TGTGCCAGCGGGTTGCGGTCCGCTGAAGCTTTCTTT. It translates to CASGLRSAEAFF.

The genes are TRBV6-1 and TRBJ1-1; unclear D gene. CDR1 is MNHNS and CDR2 is SASEGT in the germline V gene. This CDR3 has 11 amino acids. The V and J ends lost 10 bases and 5 bases respectively, with 11 bases between them. DNA for the CDR3: TGTGCCACTTCGGGGTGGACTGAAGCTTTCTTT. Its protein product is CATSGWTEAFF.

This clone was counted a few times. The chain couples TRBV30 to TRBJ2-5; D might be TRBD1 (5 bases). Germline V CDR1 and CDR2: GTSNPN, SVGIG (reference sequence). V shed 2 bases and J shed 14 bases, with 15 bases lying between them. This CDR3 is built from 11 residues. CDR3 amino acids: CAWSWVGHTYF. The DNA for the CDR3 is TGTGCCTGGAGTTGGGTCGGACATACCTACTTC.